This entry features one T cell receptor beta chain sequence. Antigen unknown. Other DNA sequences in the sample encode the same CDR3. These data originate in a study of vaccination effects on CD4 cells after COVID-19. Antigen-specific CD4+ T cells were expanded with viral peptide pools in the ViraFEST assay before sequencing. Scientists isolated CD4+ T cells after an approximately 10-day culture period ended. Having tested negative for nucleocapsid antibodies, the vaccine recipients showed no prior SARS-CoV-2 infection. After about 2 million PBMC were placed in each well, they were cultured with around 10 IU/ml IL-2 and approximately 9.7 ug/ml peptides. The table came from immunoSEQ multiplex PCR; TCRdb's copy has only in-frame clones and leaves some out. This sample has some 77,000 clones; approximately 70% occur once, and the top ten carry about 4.1%. The CDR3 has 14 amino acids. CDR1 KGHDR and CDR2 SFDVKD come from the germline V gene. Trimming took 5 bases from V and 0 from J, leaving 8 bases between them.

Sequences were derived from CD4+ T cells from PBMCs cultured with HCoV-OC43 spike peptides, sampled before COVID-19 vaccination. Noted subset: HCoV-OC43 spike overlapping peptide pool stimulation. This clonotype was sampled from a human donor who received a COVID-19 vaccine. The gene calls are TRBV24-1 and TRBJ2-3, with a tentative D call TRBD1 (5 bases). The CDR3 DNA reads as TGTGCCACCAGTGTCCAGGGCAGCACAGATACGCAGTATTTT. It codes for CATSVQGSTDTQYF.